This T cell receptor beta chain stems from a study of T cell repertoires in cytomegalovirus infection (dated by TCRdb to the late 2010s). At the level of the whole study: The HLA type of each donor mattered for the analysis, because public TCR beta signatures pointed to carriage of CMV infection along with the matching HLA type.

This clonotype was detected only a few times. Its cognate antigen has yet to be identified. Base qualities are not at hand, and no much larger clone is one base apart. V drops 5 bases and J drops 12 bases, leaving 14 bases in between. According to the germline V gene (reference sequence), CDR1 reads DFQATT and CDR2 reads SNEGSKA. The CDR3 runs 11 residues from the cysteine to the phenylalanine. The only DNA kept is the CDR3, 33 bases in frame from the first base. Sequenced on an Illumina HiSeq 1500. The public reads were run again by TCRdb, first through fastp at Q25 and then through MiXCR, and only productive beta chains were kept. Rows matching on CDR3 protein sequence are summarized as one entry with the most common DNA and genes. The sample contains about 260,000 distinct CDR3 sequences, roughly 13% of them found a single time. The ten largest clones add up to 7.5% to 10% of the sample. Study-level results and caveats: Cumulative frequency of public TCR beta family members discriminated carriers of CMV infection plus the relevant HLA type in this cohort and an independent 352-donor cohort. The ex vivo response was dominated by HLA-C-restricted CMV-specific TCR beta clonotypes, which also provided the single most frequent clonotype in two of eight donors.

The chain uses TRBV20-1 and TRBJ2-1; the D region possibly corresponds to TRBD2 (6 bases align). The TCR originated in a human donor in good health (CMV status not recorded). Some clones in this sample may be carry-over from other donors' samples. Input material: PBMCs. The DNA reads TGCAGTGCTCACGGAGGGACTCGGCAGTTCTTC. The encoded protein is CSAHGGTRQFF.